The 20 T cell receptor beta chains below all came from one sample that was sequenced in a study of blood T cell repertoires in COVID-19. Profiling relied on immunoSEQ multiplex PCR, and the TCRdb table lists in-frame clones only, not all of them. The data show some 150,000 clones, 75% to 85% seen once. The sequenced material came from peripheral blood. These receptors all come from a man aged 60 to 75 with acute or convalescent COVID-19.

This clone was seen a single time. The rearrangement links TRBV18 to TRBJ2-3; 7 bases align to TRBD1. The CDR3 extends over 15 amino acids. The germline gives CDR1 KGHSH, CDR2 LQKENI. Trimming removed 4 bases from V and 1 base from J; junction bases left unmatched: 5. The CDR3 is CASSLQGWGTDTQYF. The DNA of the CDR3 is TGTGCCAGCTCACTACAGGGGTGGGGCACAGATACGCAGTATTTT. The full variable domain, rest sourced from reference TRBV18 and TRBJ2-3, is NAGVMQNPRHLVRRRGQEARLRCSPMKGHSHVYWYRQLPEEGLKFMVYLQKENIIDESGMPKERFSAEFPKEGPSILRIQQVVRGDSAAYFCASSLQGWGTDTQYFGPGTRLTVL.

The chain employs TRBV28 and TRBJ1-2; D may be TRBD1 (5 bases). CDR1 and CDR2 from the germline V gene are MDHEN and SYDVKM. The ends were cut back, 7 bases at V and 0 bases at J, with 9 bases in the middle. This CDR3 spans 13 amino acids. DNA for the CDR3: TGTGCCAGCATGGGGGGTACTAACTATGGCTACACCTTC. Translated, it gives CASMGGTNYGYTF.

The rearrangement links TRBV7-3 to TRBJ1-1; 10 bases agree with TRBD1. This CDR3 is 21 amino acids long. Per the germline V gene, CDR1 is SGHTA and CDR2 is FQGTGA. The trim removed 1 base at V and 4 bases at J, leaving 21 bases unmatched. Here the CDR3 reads CASSLKTGTGASTSSGTEAFF. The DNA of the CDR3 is TGTGCCAGCAGCTTAAAGACCGGGACAGGGGCCTCCACCTCCTCCGGCACTGAAGCTTTCTTT.

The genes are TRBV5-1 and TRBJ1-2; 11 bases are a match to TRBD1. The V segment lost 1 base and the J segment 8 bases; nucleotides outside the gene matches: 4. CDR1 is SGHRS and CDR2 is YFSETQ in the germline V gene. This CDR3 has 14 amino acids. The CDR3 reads CASSLRTGGGGYTF. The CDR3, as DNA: TGCGCCAGCAGCTTGAGGACAGGGGGCGGAGGCTACACCTTC.

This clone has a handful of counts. The CDR3 reads CSVRGVAGSYEQYF. The CDR3 nucleotides are TGCAGCGTTAGGGGGGTAGCGGGGTCCTACGAGCAGTACTTC. V gene TRBV29-1 combines with J gene TRBJ2-7; 8 positions agree with TRBD2. The CDR3 is 14 residues long. The V segment lost 5 bases and the J segment 1 base; nucleotides outside the gene matches: 7. Germline V gene data show CDR1 as SQVTM and CDR2 as ANQGSEA.

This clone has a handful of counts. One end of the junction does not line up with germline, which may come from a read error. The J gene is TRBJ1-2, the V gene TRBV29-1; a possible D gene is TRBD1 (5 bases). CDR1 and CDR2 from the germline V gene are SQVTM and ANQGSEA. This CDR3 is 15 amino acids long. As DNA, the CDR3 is TGCAGCGTTGGGGGAGGGGCCACCTTTAACGATGGCTACACCTTC. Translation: CSVGGGATFNDGYTF.

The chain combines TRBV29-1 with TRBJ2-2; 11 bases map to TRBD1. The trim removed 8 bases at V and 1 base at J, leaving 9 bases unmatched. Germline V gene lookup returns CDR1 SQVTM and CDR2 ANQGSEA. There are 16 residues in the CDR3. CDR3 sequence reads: CSPRDRGTLNTGELFF. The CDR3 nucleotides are TGCAGCCCACGGGACAGGGGGACCTTGAACACCGGGGAGCTGTTTTTT.

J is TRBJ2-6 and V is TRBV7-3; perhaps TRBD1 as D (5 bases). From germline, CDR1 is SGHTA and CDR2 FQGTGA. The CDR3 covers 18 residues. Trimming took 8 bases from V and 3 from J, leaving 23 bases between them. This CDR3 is CASRPRSLREVGANVLTF. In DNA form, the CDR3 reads TGTGCCAGCCGGCCACGGTCCCTCAGGGAAGTTGGGGCCAACGTCCTGACTTTC.

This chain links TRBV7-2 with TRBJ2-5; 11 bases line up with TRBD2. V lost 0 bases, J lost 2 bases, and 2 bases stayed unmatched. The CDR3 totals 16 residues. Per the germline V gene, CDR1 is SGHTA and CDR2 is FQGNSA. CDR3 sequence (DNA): TGTGCCAGCAGCTTAGCACGGACTAGCGGGCAAGAGACCCAGTACTTC. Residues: CASSLARTSGQETQYF.

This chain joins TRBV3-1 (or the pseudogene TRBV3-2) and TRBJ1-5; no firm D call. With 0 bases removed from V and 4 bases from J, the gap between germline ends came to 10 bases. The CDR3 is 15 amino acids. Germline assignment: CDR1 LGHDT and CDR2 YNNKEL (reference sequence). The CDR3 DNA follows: TGTGCCAGCAGCCAAGAACGGAGGGTTAATCAGCCCCAGCATTTT. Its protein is CASSQERRVNQPQHF.

CDR3 DNA: TGTGCCAGCAGTTTAGGACATAAAATGGACATTCAGTACTTC. This codes for CASSLGHKMDIQYF. The chain uses TRBV6-6 and TRBJ2-4; a possible D gene is TRBD1 (5 bases). In germline, CDR1 is MNHNY, CDR2 SVGAGI (reference sequence). The CDR3 runs to 14 residues. V was trimmed by 4 bases and J by 8 bases, leaving 15 bases between them.

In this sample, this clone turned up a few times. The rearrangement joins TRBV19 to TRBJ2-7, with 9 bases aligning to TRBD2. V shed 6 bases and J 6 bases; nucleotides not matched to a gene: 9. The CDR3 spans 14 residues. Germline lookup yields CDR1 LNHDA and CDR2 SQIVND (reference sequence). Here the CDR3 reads CASSPGTSSTEQYF. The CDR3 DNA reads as TGTGCCAGTAGCCCCGGGACTAGCTCGACCGAGCAGTACTTC.

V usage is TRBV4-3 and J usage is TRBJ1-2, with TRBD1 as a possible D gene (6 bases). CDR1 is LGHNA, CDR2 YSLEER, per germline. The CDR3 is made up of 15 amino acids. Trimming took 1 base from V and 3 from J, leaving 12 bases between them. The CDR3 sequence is CASSQVGAGDYGYTF. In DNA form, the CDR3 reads TGCGCCAGCAGCCAAGTCGGTGCAGGGGACTATGGCTACACCTTC.

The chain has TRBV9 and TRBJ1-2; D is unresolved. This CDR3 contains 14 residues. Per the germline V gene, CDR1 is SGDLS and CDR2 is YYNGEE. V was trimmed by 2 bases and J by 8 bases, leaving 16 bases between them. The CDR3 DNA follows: TGTGCCAGCAGCGTCAGGTCCACCCTGGAAGGCTACACCTTC. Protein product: CASSVRSTLEGYTF.

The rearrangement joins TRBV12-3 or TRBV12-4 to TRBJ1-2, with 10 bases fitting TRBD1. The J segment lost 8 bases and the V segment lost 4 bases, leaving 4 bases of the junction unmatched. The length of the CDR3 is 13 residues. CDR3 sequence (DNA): TGTGCCAGCAGTTCCGGGACAGGGGTAGGCTACACCTTC. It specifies CASSSGTGVGYTF.

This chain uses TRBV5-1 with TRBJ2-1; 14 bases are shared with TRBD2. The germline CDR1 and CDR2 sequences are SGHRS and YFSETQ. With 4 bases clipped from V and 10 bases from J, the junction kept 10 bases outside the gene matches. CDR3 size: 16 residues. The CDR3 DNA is TGCGCCAGCAGCCTCAGCCTGGGACTAGCGGGAGCCGAGCAGTTCTTC. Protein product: CASSLSLGLAGAEQFF.

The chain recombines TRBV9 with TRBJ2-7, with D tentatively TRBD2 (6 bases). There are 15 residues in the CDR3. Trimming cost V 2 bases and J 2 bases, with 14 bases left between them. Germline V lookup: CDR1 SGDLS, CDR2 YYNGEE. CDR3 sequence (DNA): TGTGCCAGCAGCGTCTCAGCGGGTGAGGCCTACGAGCAGTACTTC. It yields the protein CASSVSAGEAYEQYF.

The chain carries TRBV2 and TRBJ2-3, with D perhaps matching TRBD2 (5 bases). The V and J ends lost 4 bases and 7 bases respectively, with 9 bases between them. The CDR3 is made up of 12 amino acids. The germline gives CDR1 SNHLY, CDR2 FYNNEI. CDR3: CASSVEANTQYF. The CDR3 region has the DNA TGTGCCAGCAGTGTGGAGGCGAATACGCAGTATTTT.

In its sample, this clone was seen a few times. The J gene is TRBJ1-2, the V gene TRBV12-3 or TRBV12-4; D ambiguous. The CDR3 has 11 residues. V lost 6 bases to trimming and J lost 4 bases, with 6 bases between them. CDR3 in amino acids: CASSSAYGYTF. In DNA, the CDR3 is TGTGCCAGCAGCAGTGCCTATGGCTACACCTTC.

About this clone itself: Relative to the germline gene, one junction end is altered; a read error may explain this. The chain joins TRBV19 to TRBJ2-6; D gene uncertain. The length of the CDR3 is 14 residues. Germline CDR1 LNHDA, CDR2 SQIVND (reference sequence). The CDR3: CASSSAAGPNVLTF. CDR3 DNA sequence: TGTGCCAGTAGTAGTGCAGCTGGGCCCAACGTCCTGACTTTC. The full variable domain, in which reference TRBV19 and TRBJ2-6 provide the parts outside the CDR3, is DGGITQSPKYLFRKEGQNVTLSCEQNLNHDAMYWYRQDPGQGLRLIYYSQIVNDFQKGDIAEGYSVSREKKESFPLTVTSAQKNPTAFYLCASSSAAGPNVLTFGAGSRLTVL.